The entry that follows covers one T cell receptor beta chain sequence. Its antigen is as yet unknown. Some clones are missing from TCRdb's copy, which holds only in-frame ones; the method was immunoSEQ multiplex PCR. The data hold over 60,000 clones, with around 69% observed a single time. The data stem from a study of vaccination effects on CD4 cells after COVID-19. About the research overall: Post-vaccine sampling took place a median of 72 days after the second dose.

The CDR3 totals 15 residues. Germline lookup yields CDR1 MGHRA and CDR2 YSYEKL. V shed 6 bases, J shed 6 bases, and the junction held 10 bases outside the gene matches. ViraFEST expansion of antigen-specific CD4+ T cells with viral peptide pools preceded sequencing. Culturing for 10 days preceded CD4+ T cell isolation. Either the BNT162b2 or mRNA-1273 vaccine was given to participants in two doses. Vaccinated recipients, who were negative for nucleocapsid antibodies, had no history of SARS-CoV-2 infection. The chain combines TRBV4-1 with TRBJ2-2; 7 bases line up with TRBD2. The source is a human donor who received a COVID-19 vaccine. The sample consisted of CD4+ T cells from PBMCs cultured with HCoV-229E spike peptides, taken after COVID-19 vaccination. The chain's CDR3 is CASSLWGGVPGELFF. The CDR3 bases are TGCGCCAGCAGTCTATGGGGGGGGGTACCCGGGGAGCTGTTTTTT.